This T cell receptor beta chain is from a study of T cell responses to AZD1222 COVID-19 vaccine. Study findings and constraints: Baseline testing showed seropositivity in only six or seven AZD1222 recipients. With two AZD1222 doses given, Spike-specific TCR breadth and depth both rose.

In the case of this clone: What it binds is not known.

Germline V gene sequence: CDR1 SGHDN, CDR2 FVKESK. This CDR3 spans 20 amino acids. Trimming removed 0 bases from V and 1 base from J; junction bases left unmatched: 11. The data were produced by immunoSEQ multiplex PCR, yet TCRdb's version contains in-frame clones alone and is incomplete. The sample records about 160,000 clones, over 80% being singletons. The chain recombines TRBV14 with TRBJ2-1, with TRBD2 matching over 11 bases. The TCR sequence derives from an adult in good health. Sequencing used peripheral blood, obtained on day 0 of AZD1222 vaccination. CDR3 sequence: CASSQDRRGLAGGSYNEQFF. The CDR3 nucleotides read TGTGCCAGCAGCCAAGATCGCCGGGGGCTAGCGGGAGGATCCTACAATGAGCAGTTCTTC.